A selection of T cell receptor beta chains follows, all from one sample in a study of blood T cells in healthy people across ages. TCRdb called the 5' RACE reads again in MiXCR, with one record for every CDR3 protein. Altogether 800,000 to 950,000 distinct CDR3 sequences are present, 36% being singletons, with the ten largest covering 10% to 15%. The sequenced sample was blood. The receptor set was obtained from a young man in good health. The CDR3 runs from the conserved cysteine through the conserved F or W. The order of the fields is D gene, J gene, V gene, clone size, CDR3 DNA, CDR3 protein. The D gene is left open where the match is weak. Rows may omit the clone size; those that give it use once, few, many or a size class.

d_call: -
j_call: TRBJ2-5
v_call: TRBV5-1
clone_size: few
cdr3_nt: TGCGCCAGCAGCGCTACTTTAGTCACGCAAGAGACCCAGTACTTC
cdr3_aa: CASSATLVTQETQYF

d_call: -
j_call: TRBJ2-5
v_call: TRBV6-1
clone_size: -
cdr3_nt: TGTGCCAGCAGGGTCCAGGTAACCCAAGAGACCCAGTACTTC
cdr3_aa: CASRVQVTQETQYF

d_call: -
j_call: TRBJ2-7
v_call: TRBV24-1
clone_size: once
cdr3_nt: TGTGCCACCCCTGAGACGGCGGAACCATACGAGCAGTACTTC
cdr3_aa: CATPETAEPYEQYF

d_call: -
j_call: TRBJ2-1
v_call: TRBV5-6
clone_size: few
cdr3_nt: TGTGCCAGCAGCCTTATCCTGGGGTACAATGAGCAGTTCTTC
cdr3_aa: CASSLILGYNEQFF

d_call: TRBD1
j_call: TRBJ2-3
v_call: TRBV4-2
clone_size: many
cdr3_nt: TGTGCCAGCAGACAGGGGGCCTACACAGATACGCAGTATTTT
cdr3_aa: CASRQGAYTDTQYF

d_call: -
j_call: TRBJ1-2
v_call: TRBV28
clone_size: -
cdr3_nt: TGTGCCAGCAGTGCCCCAGCCACTAACTATGGCTACACCTTC
cdr3_aa: CASSAPATNYGYTF

d_call: -
j_call: TRBJ2-1
v_call: TRBV20-1
clone_size: many
cdr3_nt: TGCAGTGCCTCGGCCTGGAGGTATGAGCAGTTCTTC
cdr3_aa: CSASAWRYEQFF

d_call: TRBD1
j_call: TRBJ2-1
v_call: TRBV6-6
clone_size: many
cdr3_nt: TGTGCCAGCAGTCACCGGGACAGCTCCTACAATGAGCAGTTCTTC
cdr3_aa: CASSHRDSSYNEQFF

d_call: -
j_call: TRBJ1-1
v_call: TRBV29-1
clone_size: -
cdr3_nt: TGCAGCGTTCGCAAGGGAGGCGGCACTGAAGCTTTCTTT
cdr3_aa: CSVRKGGGTEAFF

d_call: -
j_call: TRBJ1-1
v_call: TRBV25-1
clone_size: -
cdr3_nt: TGTGCCAGCAGTGAAACAGGTGAAGCTTTCTTT
cdr3_aa: CASSETGEAFF

d_call: TRBD1
j_call: TRBJ2-1
v_call: TRBV4-1
clone_size: few
cdr3_nt: TGCGCCAGCAGGGCGATGACAGGGAGTGAGCAGTTCTTC
cdr3_aa: CASRAMTGSEQFF

d_call: -
j_call: TRBJ2-2
v_call: TRBV12-3/TRBV12-4
clone_size: few
cdr3_nt: TGTGCCAGCAGGAGGGGGACCGGGGAGCTGTTTTTT
cdr3_aa: CASRRGTGELFF

d_call: -
j_call: TRBJ1-2
v_call: TRBV6-6
clone_size: few
cdr3_nt: TGTGCCGGGTTGGGGGGACGGACCTATGGCTACACCTTC
cdr3_aa: CAGLGGRTYGYTF

d_call: -
j_call: TRBJ1-3
v_call: TRBV2
clone_size: -
cdr3_nt: TGTGCCAGTAGGGCGAGCGCTACTGGAAACACCATATATTTT
cdr3_aa: CASRASATGNTIYF

d_call: TRBD1
j_call: TRBJ1-2
v_call: TRBV7-2
clone_size: few
cdr3_nt: TGTGCCAGCAGCTCGCCGGGCAGGGGGGTCTATGGCTACACCTTC
cdr3_aa: CASSSPGRGVYGYTF

d_call: -
j_call: TRBJ2-3
v_call: TRBV27
clone_size: few
cdr3_nt: TGTGCCAGCAGCCTCAGGGTTAACACAGATACGCAGTATTTT
cdr3_aa: CASSLRVNTDTQYF

d_call: -
j_call: TRBJ2-5
v_call: TRBV4-3
clone_size: -
cdr3_nt: TGCGCCAGCAGCCCCCTCTGGGGACAAGAGACCCAGTACTTC
cdr3_aa: CASSPLWGQETQYF

d_call: -
j_call: TRBJ1-6
v_call: TRBV2
clone_size: few
cdr3_nt: TGTGCCAGCAGTGAAACTTCACCCCTCCACTTT
cdr3_aa: CASSETSPLHF

d_call: -
j_call: TRBJ1-5
v_call: TRBV12-3/TRBV12-4
clone_size: -
cdr3_nt: TGTGCCAGCAGTTCTGGGGGAGGGGTGGGCAATCAGCCCCAGCATTTT
cdr3_aa: CASSSGGGVGNQPQHF

d_call: TRBD2
j_call: TRBJ2-7
v_call: TRBV12-3/TRBV12-4
clone_size: -
cdr3_nt: TGTGCCAGCAGCCCGACTAGCGCCTACGAGCAGTACTTC
cdr3_aa: CASSPTSAYEQYF

d_call: TRBD1
j_call: TRBJ1-4
v_call: TRBV5-6
clone_size: -
cdr3_nt: TGTGCCAGCAGCTTCAGGGGGACTAATGAAAAACTGTTTTTT
cdr3_aa: CASSFRGTNEKLFF

d_call: -
j_call: TRBJ2-3
v_call: TRBV2
clone_size: -
cdr3_nt: TGTGCCAGCAGTCCCCGACAGTACACAGATGCGCAGTATTTT
cdr3_aa: CASSPRQYTDAQYF

d_call: TRBD1
j_call: TRBJ1-4
v_call: TRBV2
clone_size: -
cdr3_nt: TGTGCCAGCAGAGAGAGGACAGGGGGGTATAATGAAAAACTGTTTTTT
cdr3_aa: CASRERTGGYNEKLFF

d_call: -
j_call: TRBJ1-4
v_call: TRBV5-6
clone_size: -
cdr3_nt: TGTGCCAGTTTTTCCCGGGACACGAATGAAAAACTGTTTTTT
cdr3_aa: CASFSRDTNEKLFF

d_call: -
j_call: TRBJ1-2
v_call: TRBV5-1
clone_size: few
cdr3_nt: TGCGCCAGCAGCTTGGGTTCTGAGGACTATGGCTACACCTTC
cdr3_aa: CASSLGSEDYGYTF

d_call: TRBD2
j_call: TRBJ2-1
v_call: TRBV5-1
clone_size: -
cdr3_nt: TGCGCCAGCAGCTTATCCCCCCTAGCGGGGGGGCGTAATGAGCAGTTCTTC
cdr3_aa: CASSLSPLAGGRNEQFF

d_call: -
j_call: TRBJ2-5
v_call: TRBV20-1
clone_size: few
cdr3_nt: TGCAGTGCTAGAGATCCGTCCCCCGACAGGTTCGGGGAGACCCAGTACTTC
cdr3_aa: CSARDPSPDRFGETQYF

d_call: -
j_call: TRBJ2-3
v_call: TRBV20-1
clone_size: -
cdr3_nt: TGCAGTGCAGCCCCCCAGGATACGCAGTATTTT
cdr3_aa: CSAAPQDTQYF

d_call: -
j_call: TRBJ2-3
v_call: TRBV29-1
clone_size: few
cdr3_nt: TGCAGCGTACATCCGTTCACAGATACGCAGTATTTT
cdr3_aa: CSVHPFTDTQYF

d_call: -
j_call: TRBJ2-1
v_call: TRBV20-1
clone_size: -
cdr3_nt: TGCAGTGCTGCGGACTGGGGGAGCTCCTACAATGAGCAGTTCTTC
cdr3_aa: CSAADWGSSYNEQFF

d_call: -
j_call: TRBJ2-7
v_call: TRBV20-1
clone_size: -
cdr3_nt: TGCAGTGCTAGAGGAGTGGGATACGAGCAGTACTTC
cdr3_aa: CSARGVGYEQYF

d_call: TRBD2
j_call: TRBJ2-1
v_call: TRBV6-2/TRBV6-3
clone_size: few
cdr3_nt: TGTGCCAGCAGCCGAGCGGGGGGTGGAAATGAGCAGTTCTTC
cdr3_aa: CASSRAGGGNEQFF

d_call: -
j_call: TRBJ1-1
v_call: TRBV20-1
clone_size: -
cdr3_nt: TGCAGTGCTAGAGCGAGGGGCCTTTCTGAAGCTTTCTTT
cdr3_aa: CSARARGLSEAFF

d_call: -
j_call: TRBJ2-3
v_call: TRBV7-2
clone_size: -
cdr3_nt: TGTGCCAGCAGCTTAGCGGCAATCAGGGCAGATACGCAGTATTTT
cdr3_aa: CASSLAAIRADTQYF

d_call: TRBD1
j_call: TRBJ2-1
v_call: TRBV5-1
clone_size: -
cdr3_nt: TGCGCCAGCAGCCAGGACAGGGGAGGTATTGATGAGCAGTTCTTC
cdr3_aa: CASSQDRGGIDEQFF

d_call: TRBD2
j_call: TRBJ2-3
v_call: TRBV3-1
clone_size: few
cdr3_nt: TGTGCCAGCAGCCGTACTCCCGACTACGGACTAGCGGTTAGCACAGATACGCAGTATTTT
cdr3_aa: CASSRTPDYGLAVSTDTQYF

d_call: -
j_call: TRBJ2-3
v_call: TRBV30
clone_size: -
cdr3_nt: TGTGCCTGGACGAGCCGGGGCACAGATACGCAGTATTTT
cdr3_aa: CAWTSRGTDTQYF

d_call: -
j_call: TRBJ2-7
v_call: TRBV10-3
clone_size: -
cdr3_nt: TGTGCCATCAGTGAGAACAGGTTTTTCGAGCAGTACTTC
cdr3_aa: CAISENRFFEQYF

d_call: -
j_call: TRBJ1-2
v_call: TRBV12-3/TRBV12-4
clone_size: many
cdr3_nt: TGTGCCAGCAGTTTGTGGGGAGCCGACAGTATCAATAACTATGGCTACACCTTC
cdr3_aa: CASSLWGADSINNYGYTF

d_call: TRBD1
j_call: TRBJ2-1
v_call: TRBV27
clone_size: few
cdr3_nt: TGTGCCAGCAACGAATCAGGGGGCCCGCTCAATGAGCAGTTCTTC
cdr3_aa: CASNESGGPLNEQFF

d_call: TRBD2
j_call: TRBJ2-1
v_call: TRBV5-1
clone_size: few
cdr3_nt: TGCGCCAGCGGACTGACTAGCGGGGCCAATGAGCAGTTCTTC
cdr3_aa: CASGLTSGANEQFF

d_call: TRBD1
j_call: TRBJ1-2
v_call: TRBV7-2
clone_size: -
cdr3_nt: TGTGCCAGCAGCCCTAGAACCGACAGGGGGTATGATGGCTACACCTTC
cdr3_aa: CASSPRTDRGYDGYTF

d_call: -
j_call: TRBJ2-5
v_call: TRBV10-3
clone_size: few
cdr3_nt: TGTGCCATCAGTGAGGCGAACAGGAAAGAGACCCAGTACTTC
cdr3_aa: CAISEANRKETQYF

d_call: -
j_call: TRBJ2-3
v_call: TRBV6-5
clone_size: many
cdr3_nt: TGTGCCAGCAGCCGAAGTAGCAAAAGCACAGATACGCAGTATTTT
cdr3_aa: CASSRSSKSTDTQYF

d_call: -
j_call: TRBJ1-2
v_call: TRBV20-1
clone_size: -
cdr3_nt: TGCAGTGCTAGAGATGGAGGAGAGGCCCCCTATGGCTACACCTTC
cdr3_aa: CSARDGGEAPYGYTF

d_call: -
j_call: TRBJ1-1
v_call: TRBV12-3/TRBV12-4
clone_size: -
cdr3_nt: TGTGCCAGCAGTTCGGCCCCGGGACACCTCGGTGAAGCTTTCTTT
cdr3_aa: CASSSAPGHLGEAFF

d_call: -
j_call: TRBJ2-5
v_call: TRBV9
clone_size: many
cdr3_nt: TGTGCCAGCAGCGGGGGTGGACTCCAAGAGACCCAGTACTTC
cdr3_aa: CASSGGGLQETQYF

d_call: TRBD1
j_call: TRBJ1-2
v_call: TRBV5-5
clone_size: many
cdr3_nt: TGTGCCAGCATCCTGACACCGGGACAGGGGGCCAATGGCTACACCTTC
cdr3_aa: CASILTPGQGANGYTF

d_call: TRBD1
j_call: TRBJ1-1
v_call: TRBV10-3
clone_size: -
cdr3_nt: TGTGCCATCAGTGAGACAGGGGCTGGTGAAGCTTTCTTT
cdr3_aa: CAISETGAGEAFF

d_call: TRBD1
j_call: TRBJ1-2
v_call: TRBV4-3
clone_size: -
cdr3_nt: TGCGCCAGCAGCCAGGCCGGGACAGGCTTCGGTGGCTACACCTTC
cdr3_aa: CASSQAGTGFGGYTF

d_call: -
j_call: TRBJ1-1
v_call: TRBV29-1
clone_size: -
cdr3_nt: TGCAGCGTTGAAGCAGGGGTCGAGGGCACTGAAGCTTTCTTT
cdr3_aa: CSVEAGVEGTEAFF

d_call: -
j_call: TRBJ2-5
v_call: TRBV12-3/TRBV12-4
clone_size: few
cdr3_nt: TGTGCCAGCACCCGCCGGGGAGGGGGGTCCCAAACGGAGACCCAGTACTTC
cdr3_aa: CASTRRGGGSQTETQYF